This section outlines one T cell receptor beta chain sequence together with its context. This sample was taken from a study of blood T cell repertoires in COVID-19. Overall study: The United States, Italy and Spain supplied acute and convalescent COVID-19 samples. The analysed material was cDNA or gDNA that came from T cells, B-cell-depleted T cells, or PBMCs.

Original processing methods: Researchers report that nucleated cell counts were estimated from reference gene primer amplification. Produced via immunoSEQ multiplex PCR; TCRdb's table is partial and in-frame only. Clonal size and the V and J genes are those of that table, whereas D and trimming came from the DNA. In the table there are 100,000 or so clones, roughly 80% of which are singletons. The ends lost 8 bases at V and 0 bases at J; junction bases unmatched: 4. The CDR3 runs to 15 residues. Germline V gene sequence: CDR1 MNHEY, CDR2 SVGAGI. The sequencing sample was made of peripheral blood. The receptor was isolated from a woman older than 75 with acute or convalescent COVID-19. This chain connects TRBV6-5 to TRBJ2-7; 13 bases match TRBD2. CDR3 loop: CASSGTSGVSYEQYV. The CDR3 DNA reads TGTGCCAGCTCCGGGACTAGCGGGGTCTCCTACGAGCAGTACGTC.